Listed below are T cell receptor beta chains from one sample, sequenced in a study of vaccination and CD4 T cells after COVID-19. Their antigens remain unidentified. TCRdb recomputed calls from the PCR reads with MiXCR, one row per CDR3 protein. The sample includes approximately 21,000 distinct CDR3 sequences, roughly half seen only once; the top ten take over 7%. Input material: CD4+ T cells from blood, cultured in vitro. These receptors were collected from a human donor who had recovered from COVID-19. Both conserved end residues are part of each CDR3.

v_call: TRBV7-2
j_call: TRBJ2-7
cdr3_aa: CTSSLDLADSYEQYF

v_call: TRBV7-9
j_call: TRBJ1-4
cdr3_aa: CASSIGRGEWEKLFF

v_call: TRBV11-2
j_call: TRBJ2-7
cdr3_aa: CASSSLTGPRYEQYF

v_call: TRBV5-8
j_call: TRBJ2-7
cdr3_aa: CASSLGGEQYF

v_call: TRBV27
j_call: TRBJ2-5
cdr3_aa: CASRPHEGETQYF

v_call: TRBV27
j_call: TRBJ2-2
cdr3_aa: CASTYRGFGAGELFF

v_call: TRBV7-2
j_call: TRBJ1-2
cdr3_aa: CASSLDRGNGYTF

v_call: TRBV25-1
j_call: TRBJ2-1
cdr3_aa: CASSDRESAGNEQFF

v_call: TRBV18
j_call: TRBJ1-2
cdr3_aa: CASSPGWGYGYTF

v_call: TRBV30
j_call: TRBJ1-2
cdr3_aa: CAWTSGRGAARYGYTF

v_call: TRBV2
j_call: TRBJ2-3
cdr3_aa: CASSNGQGSDTQYF

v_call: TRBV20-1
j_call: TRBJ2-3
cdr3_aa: CSAMWVDTQYF

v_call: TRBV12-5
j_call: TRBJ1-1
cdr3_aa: CASGLVLGTGPMNTEAFF

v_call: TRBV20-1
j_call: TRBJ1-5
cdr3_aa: CSATQGRVNQPQHF

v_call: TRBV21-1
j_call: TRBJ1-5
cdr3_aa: CASSKLTTGINQPQHF

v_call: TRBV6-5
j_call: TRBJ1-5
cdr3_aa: CASSLQGVGQPQHF

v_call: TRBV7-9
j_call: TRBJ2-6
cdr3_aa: CASSFQARRISGANVLTF

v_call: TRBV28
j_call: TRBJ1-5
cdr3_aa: CASSALSRWGEGDQPQHF

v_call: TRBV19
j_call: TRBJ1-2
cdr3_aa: CASLPLGRQGLKGYTF

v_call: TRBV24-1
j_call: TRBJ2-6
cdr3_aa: CATSDSRGSGANVLTF

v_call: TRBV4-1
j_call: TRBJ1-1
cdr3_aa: CASSQEPSPLNTEAFF

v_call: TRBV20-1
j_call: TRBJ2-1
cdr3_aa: CSARGGAYNEQFF

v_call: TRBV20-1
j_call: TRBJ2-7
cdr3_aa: CSARYRAYEQYF

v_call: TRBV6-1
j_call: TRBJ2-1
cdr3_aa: CASRDNAENEQFF

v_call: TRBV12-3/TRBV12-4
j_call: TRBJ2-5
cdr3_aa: CASSPRLAGRETQYF

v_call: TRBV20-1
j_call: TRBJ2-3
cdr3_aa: CSARGIAVTTDTQYF

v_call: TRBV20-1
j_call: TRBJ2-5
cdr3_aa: CSARVSGSETQYF

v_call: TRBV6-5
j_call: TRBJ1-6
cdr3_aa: CASSYSYQYNSPLHF

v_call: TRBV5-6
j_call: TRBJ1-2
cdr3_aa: CASSLPSNYGYTF